The rows below give T cell receptor beta chains drawn from one sample of a study of regulatory T cells in long-lasting Graves disease. MiXCR was run by TCRdb on the multiplex PCR reads, yielding one entry per CDR3 protein. In the table there are hundreds of thousands of distinct CDR3 sequences, about 15% of which are singletons. This sample was shared with a second study, whose subject was T cells in Graves' hyperthyroidism and ophthalmopathy.

The specimen was peripheral blood mononuclear cells (PBMCs), collected at new diagnosis, from a patient treated with antithyroid drugs. These receptors all stem from a woman aged 25 to 45 with Graves disease. Both conserved end residues are part of each CDR3. Fields, in order: V gene, D gene, J gene, clone size, CDR3 protein, CDR3 DNA. D genes are given only for firm matches. Not all rows give a size; the values are once, few, many and, for expanded clones, a class.

TRBV7-9,TRBD1,TRBJ2-5,.,CASSSTYPGQRLETQYF,TGTGCCAGCAGCTCTACATATCCGGGACAGAGACTAGAGACCCAGTACTTC
TRBV10-3,.,TRBJ2-3,.,CAISDPTNFSTDTQYF,TGTGCCATCAGTGATCCGACTAACTTTAGCACAGATACGCAGTATTTT
TRBV2,.,TRBJ2-1,.,CASSDAANLEQFF,TGTGCCAGCAGTGATGCGGCCAACCTTGAGCAGTTCTTC
TRBV5-1,.,TRBJ2-3,.,CASSDGGTDTQYF,TGCGCCAGCAGTGATGGGGGCACAGATACGCAGTATTTT
TRBV27,TRBD1,TRBJ2-5,few,CASSPRDRVVETQYF,TGTGCCAGCAGTCCCCGGGACAGGGTTGTGGAGACCCAGTACTTC
TRBV18,TRBD1,TRBJ1-1,many,CASSPRGGNTEAFF,TGTGCCAGCAGCCCCAGGGGGGGGAACACTGAAGCTTTCTTT
TRBV28,TRBD1,TRBJ1-5,many,CATIPGTGHYSNQPQHF,TGTGCCACCATCCCCGGGACAGGCCACTATAGCAATCAGCCCCAGCATTTT
TRBV6-1,.,TRBJ1-2,many,CASRGRAGYTF,TGTGCCAGCCGGGGCAGGGCTGGCTACACCTTC
TRBV6-1,.,TRBJ2-7,many,CASRAHTRTANYEQYF,TGTGCCAGCAGGGCCCATACACGGACGGCCAATTACGAGCAGTACTTC
TRBV19,.,TRBJ1-2,few,CASSATGTIYGYTF,TGTGCCAGTAGTGCAACCGGGACTATCTATGGCTACACCTTC
TRBV3-1,.,TRBJ1-6,.,CASSQYGGQPRSPLHF,TGTGCCAGCAGCCAATATGGAGGACAGCCCAGATCACCCCTCCACTTT
TRBV19,TRBD2,TRBJ2-5,many,CATRRGFRETQYF,TGTGCCACCAGGCGGGGGTTCCGGGAGACCCAGTACTTC
TRBV20-1,.,TRBJ1-1,.,CSVFRDLSGTEAFF,TGCAGTGTTTTCAGGGATTTAAGCGGGACTGAAGCTTTCTTT
TRBV7-9,.,TRBJ2-7,many,CASSLAQNYEQYF,TGTGCCAGCAGCTTAGCGCAGAACTACGAGCAGTACTTC
TRBV20-1,TRBD2,TRBJ2-1,.,CSARGIVRLAGGAVGNEQFF,TGCAGTGCTAGAGGGATTGTAAGGCTAGCGGGAGGTGCGGTTGGGAATGAGCAGTTCTTC
TRBV6-2/TRBV6-3,.,TRBJ1-2,few,CASSYGAAGYTF,TGTGCCAGCAGTTACGGGGCGGCTGGCTACACCTTC
TRBV7-9,.,TRBJ1-1,many,CASSWGRLNTEAFF,TGTGCCAGCAGCTGGGGCAGGCTGAACACTGAAGCTTTCTTT
TRBV6-1,.,TRBJ1-3,many,CAIPDSSGNTIYF,TGTGCCATTCCGGACAGCTCTGGAAACACCATATATTTT
TRBV3-1,TRBD2,TRBJ2-1,many,CASSFLAGGGTRNEQFF,TGTGCCAGCAGCTTTCTAGCGGGAGGAGGGACTCGCAATGAGCAGTTCTTC
TRBV2,.,TRBJ2-7,many,CASSAGLSEQYF,TGTGCCAGCAGTGCTGGCCTCTCCGAGCAGTACTTC
TRBV28,TRBD1,TRBJ1-5,many,CASRPGDRGRNQPQHF,TGTGCCAGCAGACCCGGAGACAGGGGGCGGAATCAGCCCCAGCATTTT
TRBV20-1,.,TRBJ2-5,few,CSARDRIGAGPKAQYF,TGCAGTGCTAGAGACCGCATAGGCGCAGGGCCGAAGGCCCAGTACTTC
TRBV27,.,TRBJ1-6,few,CASSLEGRNSPLHF,TGTGCCAGCAGTTTAGAGGGCAGGAATTCACCCCTCCACTTT
TRBV3-1,TRBD2,TRBJ2-1,.,CASSQVAGEQFF,TGTGCCAGCAGCCAAGTAGCGGGTGAGCAGTTCTTC
TRBV2,.,TRBJ1-1,many,CASRFGQNTEAFF,TGTGCCAGCAGGTTCGGGCAGAACACTGAAGCTTTCTTT
TRBV5-4,TRBD2,TRBJ2-7,many,CASSLANGEGYEQYF,TGTGCCAGCAGCTTGGCGAACGGGGAGGGCTACGAGCAGTACTTC